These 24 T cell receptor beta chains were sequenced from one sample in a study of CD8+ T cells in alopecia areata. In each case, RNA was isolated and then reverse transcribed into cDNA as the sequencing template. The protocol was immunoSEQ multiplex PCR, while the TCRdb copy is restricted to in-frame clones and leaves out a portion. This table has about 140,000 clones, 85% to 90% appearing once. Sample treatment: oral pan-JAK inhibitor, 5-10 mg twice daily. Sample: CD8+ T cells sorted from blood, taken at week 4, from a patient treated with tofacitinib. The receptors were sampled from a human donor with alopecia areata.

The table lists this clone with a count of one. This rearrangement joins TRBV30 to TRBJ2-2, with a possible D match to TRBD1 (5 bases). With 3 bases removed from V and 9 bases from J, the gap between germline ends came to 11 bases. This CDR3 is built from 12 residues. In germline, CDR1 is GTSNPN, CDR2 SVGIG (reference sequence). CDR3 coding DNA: TGTGCCTGGAGCCAGGGCTGCCGGGAGCTGTTTTTT. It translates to CAWSQGCRELFF.

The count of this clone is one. The CDR3 DNA sequence: TGTGCCAGCAGTTACTCGAATGAAGCTTTCTTT. Amino acid sequence: CASSYSNEAFF. The gene calls are TRBV6-5 and TRBJ1-1; D remains unclear. V was pared by 0 bases and J by 7 bases, with 3 bases between. CDR3 length equals 11 residues. Germline assignment: CDR1 MNHEY and CDR2 SVGAGI.

CDR3 amino acids: CASSEALAGYF. As DNA, the CDR3 is TGTGCCAGCAGTGAAGCTCTAGCGGGCTACTTC. The rearrangement links TRBV6-1 to TRBJ2-4; 8 positions match TRBD2. The junction had 2 bases not matched to a gene; V was cut back by 0 bases and J by 16 bases. The germline V gene encodes CDR1 MNHNS and CDR2 SASEGT. The CDR3 is 11 amino acids.

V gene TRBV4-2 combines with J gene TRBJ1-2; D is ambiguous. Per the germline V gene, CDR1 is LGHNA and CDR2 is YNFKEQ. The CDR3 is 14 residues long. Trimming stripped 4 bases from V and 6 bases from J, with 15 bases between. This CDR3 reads CASSPTVGGHGYTF. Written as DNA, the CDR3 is TGTGCCAGCAGCCCCACTGTGGGTGGGCATGGCTACACCTTC.

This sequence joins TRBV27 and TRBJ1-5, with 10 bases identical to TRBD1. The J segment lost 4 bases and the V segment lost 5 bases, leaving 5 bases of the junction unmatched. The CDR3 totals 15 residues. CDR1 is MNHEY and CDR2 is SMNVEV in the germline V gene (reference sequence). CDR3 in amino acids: CASSKTGGANQPQHF. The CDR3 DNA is TGTGCCAGCAGTAAGACAGGGGGCGCGAATCAGCCCCAGCATTTT.

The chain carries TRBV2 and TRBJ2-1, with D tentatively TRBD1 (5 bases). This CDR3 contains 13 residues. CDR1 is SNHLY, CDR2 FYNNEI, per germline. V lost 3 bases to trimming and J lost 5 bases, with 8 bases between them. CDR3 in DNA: TGTGCCAGCAGTGACCCAGGGCACAATGAGCAGTTCTTC. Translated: CASSDPGHNEQFF.

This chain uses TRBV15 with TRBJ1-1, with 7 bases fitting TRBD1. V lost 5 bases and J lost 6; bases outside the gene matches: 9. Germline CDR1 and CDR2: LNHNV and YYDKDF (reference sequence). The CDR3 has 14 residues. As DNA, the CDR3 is TGTGCCACCAGCCCTCTAGGGGGACAGTCTGAAGCTTTCTTT. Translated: CATSPLGGQSEAFF.

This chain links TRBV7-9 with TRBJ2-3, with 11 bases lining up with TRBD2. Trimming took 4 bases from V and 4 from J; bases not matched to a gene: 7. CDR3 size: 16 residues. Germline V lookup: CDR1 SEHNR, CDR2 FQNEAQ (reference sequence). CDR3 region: CASSSPLAGVADTQYF. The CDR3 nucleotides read TGTGCCAGCAGCTCCCCACTAGCGGGGGTAGCAGATACGCAGTATTTT.

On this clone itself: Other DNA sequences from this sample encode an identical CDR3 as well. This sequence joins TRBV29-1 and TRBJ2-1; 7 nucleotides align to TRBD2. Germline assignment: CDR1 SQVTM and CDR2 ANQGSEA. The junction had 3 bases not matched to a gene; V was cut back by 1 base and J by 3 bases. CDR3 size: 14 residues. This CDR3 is CSVEGLAVYNEQFF. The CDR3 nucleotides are TGCAGCGTTGAAGGGCTAGCGGTCTACAATGAGCAGTTCTTC.

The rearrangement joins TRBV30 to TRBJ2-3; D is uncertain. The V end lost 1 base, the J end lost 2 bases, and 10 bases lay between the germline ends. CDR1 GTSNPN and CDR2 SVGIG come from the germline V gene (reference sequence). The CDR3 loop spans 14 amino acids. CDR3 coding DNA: TGTGCCTGGAGTGCCGTAACACTCACAGATACGCAGTATTTT. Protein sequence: CAWSAVTLTDTQYF.

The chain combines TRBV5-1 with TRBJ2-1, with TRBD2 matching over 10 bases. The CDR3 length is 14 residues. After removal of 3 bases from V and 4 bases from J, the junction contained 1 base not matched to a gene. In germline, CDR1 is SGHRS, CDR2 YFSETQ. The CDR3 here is CASSWTSGYNEQFF. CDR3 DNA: TGCGCCAGCAGCTGGACTAGCGGATACAATGAGCAGTTCTTC.

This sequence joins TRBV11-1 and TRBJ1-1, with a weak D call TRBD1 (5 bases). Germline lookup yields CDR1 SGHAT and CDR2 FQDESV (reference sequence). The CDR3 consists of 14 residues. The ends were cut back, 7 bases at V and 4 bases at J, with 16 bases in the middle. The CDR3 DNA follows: TGTGCCAGCACCATAGAAGGGACGGGCACTGAAGCTTTCTTT. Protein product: CASTIEGTGTEAFF.

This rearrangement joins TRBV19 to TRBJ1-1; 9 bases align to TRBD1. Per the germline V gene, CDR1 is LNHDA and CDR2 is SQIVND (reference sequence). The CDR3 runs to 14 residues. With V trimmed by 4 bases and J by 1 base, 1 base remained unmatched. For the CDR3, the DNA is TGTGCCAGTAGTAGGGGACAGGGGAACACTGAAGCTTTCTTT. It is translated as CASSRGQGNTEAFF.

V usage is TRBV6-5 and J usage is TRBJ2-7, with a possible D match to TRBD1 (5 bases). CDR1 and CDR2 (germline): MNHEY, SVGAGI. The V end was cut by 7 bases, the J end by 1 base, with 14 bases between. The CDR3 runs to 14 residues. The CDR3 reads CASTPGLGSYEQYF. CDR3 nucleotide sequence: TGTGCCAGCACCCCAGGGCTTGGGTCCTACGAGCAGTACTTC.

In DNA form, the CDR3 reads TGTGCCAGCAGAAGCCCCGGGGGCATAGTCAATGAGCAGTTCTTC. Translating it yields CASRSPGGIVNEQFF. V is TRBV6-5 and J is TRBJ2-1, with D perhaps TRBD1 or TRBD2 (6 bases each). The germline V and J ends were trimmed by 6 bases and 6 bases, with 18 bases remaining between them. CDR3 length equals 15 residues. Germline CDR1 is MNHEY and CDR2 is SVGAGI.

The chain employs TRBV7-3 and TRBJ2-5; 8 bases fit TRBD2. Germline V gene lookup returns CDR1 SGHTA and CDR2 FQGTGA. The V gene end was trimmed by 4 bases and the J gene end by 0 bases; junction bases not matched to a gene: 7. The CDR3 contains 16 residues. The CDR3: CASSSFGGRYQETQYF. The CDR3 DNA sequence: TGTGCCAGCAGCTCCTTTGGCGGGAGGTACCAAGAGACCCAGTACTTC.

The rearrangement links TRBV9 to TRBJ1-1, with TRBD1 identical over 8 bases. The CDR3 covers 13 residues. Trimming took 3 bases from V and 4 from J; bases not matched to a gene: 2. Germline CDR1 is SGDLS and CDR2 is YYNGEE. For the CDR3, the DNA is TGTGCCAGCAGCGGACAGGGGAGCACTGAAGCTTTCTTT. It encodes CASSGQGSTEAFF.

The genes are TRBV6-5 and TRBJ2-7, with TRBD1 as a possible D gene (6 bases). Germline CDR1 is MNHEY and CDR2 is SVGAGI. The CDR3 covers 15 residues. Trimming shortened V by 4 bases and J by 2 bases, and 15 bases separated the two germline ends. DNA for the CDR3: TGTGCCAGCAGTTTTCAAAAGACAGGTCCCTACGAGCAGTACTTC. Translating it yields CASSFQKTGPYEQYF.

The CDR3 DNA reads TGCGCCAGCATAAGTCAGTATAGCAATCAGCCCCAGCATTTT. Encoded protein: CASISQYSNQPQHF. The chain employs TRBV23-1 and TRBJ1-5; D unclear. TRBV23-1 is sorted into the ORF group, with uncertain function. The V end lost 7 bases, the J end lost 0 bases, and 10 bases lay between the germline ends. The CDR3 has 14 residues.

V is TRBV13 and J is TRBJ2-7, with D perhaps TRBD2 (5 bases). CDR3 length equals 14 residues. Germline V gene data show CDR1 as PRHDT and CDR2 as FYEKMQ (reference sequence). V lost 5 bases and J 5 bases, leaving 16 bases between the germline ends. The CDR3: CASSEGRLIHEQYF. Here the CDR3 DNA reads TGTGCCAGCAGCGAGGGCAGGCTAATCCACGAGCAGTACTTC.

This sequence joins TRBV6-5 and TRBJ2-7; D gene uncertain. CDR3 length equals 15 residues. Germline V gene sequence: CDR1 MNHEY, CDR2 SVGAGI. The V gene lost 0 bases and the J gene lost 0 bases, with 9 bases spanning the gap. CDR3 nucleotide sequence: TGTGCCAGCAGTTACTCGGAAGGGAACTCCTACGAGCAGTACTTC. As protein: CASSYSEGNSYEQYF.

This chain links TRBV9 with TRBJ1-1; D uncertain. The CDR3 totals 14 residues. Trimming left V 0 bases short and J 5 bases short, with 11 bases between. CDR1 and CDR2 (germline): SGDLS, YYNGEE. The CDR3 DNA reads TGTGCCAGCAGCGTAGGAGGCAGAGGAACTGAAGCTTTCTTT. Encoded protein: CASSVGGRGTEAFF.

In DNA, the CDR3 is TGTGCCAGCGGGGGACAGGGTAAGCAGTTCTTC. Its translation is CASGGQGKQFF. The rearrangement joins TRBV2 to TRBJ2-1; 9 bases fit TRBD1. CDR3 length: 11 residues. The ends lost 8 bases at V and 11 bases at J; junction bases unmatched: 4. CDR1 is SNHLY and CDR2 is FYNNEI in the germline V gene.

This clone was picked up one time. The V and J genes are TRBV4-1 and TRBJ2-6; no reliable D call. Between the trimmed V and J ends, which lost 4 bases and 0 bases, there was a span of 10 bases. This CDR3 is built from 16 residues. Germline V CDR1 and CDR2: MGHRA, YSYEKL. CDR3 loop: CASSLKGPSGANVLTF. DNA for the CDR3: TGCGCCAGCAGCCTGAAGGGTCCCTCTGGGGCCAACGTCCTGACTTTC.